Following are 14 T cell receptor beta chains from one sample sequenced in a study of glioma-infiltrating T cells after dendritic cell vaccination. Time point specified: after dendritic cell vaccination, including at tumor progression/relapse. Libraries were prepared by immunoSEQ multiplex PCR; TCRdb keeps only in-frame clonotypes and omits some of them. The data hold 98,000 or so clones, with around 80% observed a single time. Sequencing was performed on blood, taken after dendritic cell vaccination. These receptors were taken from a human donor with glioblastoma.

The chain has TRBV28 and TRBJ2-7, with a weak D call TRBD2 (5 bases). V was clipped by 2 bases and J by 1 base, with 9 bases between them. This CDR3 is 14 amino acids long. The germline gives CDR1 MDHEN, CDR2 SYDVKM. The CDR3 protein is CASSLPRGSYEQYF. The CDR3 bases are TGTGCCAGCAGTTTACCACGGGGTTCCTACGAGCAGTACTTC. Filled out from reference TRBV28 and TRBJ2-7, the complete variable domain reads DVKVTQSSRYLVKRTGEKVFLECVQDMDHENMFWYRQDPGLGLRLIYFSYDVKMKEKGDIPEGYSVSREKKERFSLILESASTNQTSMYLCASSLPRGSYEQYFGPGTRLTVT.

V usage is TRBV5-6 and J usage is TRBJ1-3; the D is unclear. The CDR3 is made up of 15 amino acids. V gave up 4 bases and J gave up 0 bases, with 11 bases separating them. CDR1 and CDR2 from the germline V gene are SGHDT and YYEEEE. The CDR3 nucleotides read TGTGCCAGCAGCCGTTACTGGAGCTCTGGAAACACCATATATTTT. It encodes CASSRYWSSGNTIYF.

The chain couples TRBV7-6 to TRBJ1-6; 8 nucleotides match TRBD1. Germline lookup yields CDR1 SGHVS and CDR2 FNYEAQ. After removal of 5 bases from V and 9 bases from J, the junction contained 6 bases not matched to a gene. The CDR3 extends over 14 amino acids. CDR3 region: CASSARTGSSPLHF. The CDR3 DNA reads as TGTGCCAGCAGCGCACGGACAGGGAGTTCACCCCTCCACTTT.

The chain couples TRBV6-5 to TRBJ1-1, with D uncertain. The length of the CDR3 is 14 residues. Germline V gene lookup returns CDR1 MNHEY and CDR2 SVGAGI. Trimming took off 0 bases at V and 7 bases at J, with 12 bases between the two ends. CDR3 bases: TGTGCCAGCAGTTACTCATTCCCCAGCGTTGAAGCTTTCTTT. Its translation: CASSYSFPSVEAFF.

To note about this clone: The junction does not match germline at one end; this may be a read error. CDR3 in amino acids: CANSGGQGAHGNTIYF. The CDR3 nucleotides read TGTGCCAACAGTGGTGGACAGGGGGCGCACGGAAACACCATATATTTT. The gene calls are TRBV6-1 and TRBJ1-3, with 11 bases lining up with TRBD1. Per the germline V gene, CDR1 is MNHNS and CDR2 is SASEGT. The CDR3 extends over 16 amino acids.

V and J are TRBV2 and TRBJ1-4; D uncertain. Germline V gene data show CDR1 as SNHLY and CDR2 as FYNNEI. The CDR3 runs to 13 residues. The V end lost 3 bases, the J end lost 11 bases, and 13 bases lay between the germline ends. CDR3 region: CASSDPPLRKLFF. The CDR3 coding sequence is TGTGCCAGCAGTGATCCCCCGTTGAGGAAACTGTTTTTT. The variable domain in full, completed from reference TRBV2 and TRBJ1-4, reads EPEVTQTPSHQVTQMGQEVILRCVPISNHLYFYWYRQILGQKVEFLVSFYNNEISEKSEIFDDQFSVERPDGSNFTLKIRSTKLEDSAMYFCASSDPPLRKLFFGSGTQLSVL.

The V gene is TRBV5-1, the J gene TRBJ2-5, with 10 bases aligning to TRBD1. Germline CDR1 and CDR2: SGHRS and YFSETQ. V lost 2 bases to trimming and J lost 7 bases; unmatched junction nucleotides: 14. CDR3 length equals 17 residues. The CDR3 here is CASSFQIGYGQGGTQYF. CDR3 sequence (DNA): TGCGCCAGCAGCTTTCAAATAGGATACGGACAGGGGGGGACCCAGTACTTC. Full variable domain (rest looked up from reference TRBV5-1 and TRBJ2-5): KAGVTQTPRYLIKTRGQQVTLSCSPISGHRSVSWYQQTPGQGLQFLFEYFSETQRNKGNFPGRFSGRQFSNSRSEMNVSTLELGDSALYLCASSFQIGYGQGGTQYFGPGTRLLVL.

The J gene is TRBJ1-5, the V gene TRBV28; D not resolved. Per the germline V gene, CDR1 is MDHEN and CDR2 is SYDVKM. Trimming removed 2 bases from V and 4 bases from J, with 15 bases in between. This CDR3 contains 16 residues. The CDR3 protein is CASSLLGSRENQPQHF. CDR3 bases: TGTGCCAGCAGTTTACTGGGCAGCAGAGAAAATCAGCCCCAGCATTTT.

CDR3 in amino acids: CATSKRTGTYEQYF. DNA of the CDR3: TGTGCCACCAGCAAGAGGACAGGCACTTACGAGCAGTACTTC. V gene TRBV15 combines with J gene TRBJ2-7, with 7 bases that match TRBD1. Germline values: CDR1 LNHNV, CDR2 YYDKDF (reference sequence). Trimming removed 4 bases from V and 4 bases from J; junction bases left unmatched: 7. The CDR3 extends over 14 amino acids.

V is TRBV11-2 and J is TRBJ2-2; 8 bases line up with TRBD2. The CDR3 contains 16 residues. Trimming removed 5 bases from V and 2 bases from J; junction bases left unmatched: 7. Per the germline V gene, CDR1 is SGHAT and CDR2 is FQNNGV. The CDR3 nucleotides are TGTGCCAGCAGCCCCCGGGTAGCGGGAAACACCGGGGAGCTGTTTTTT. Protein product: CASSPRVAGNTGELFF.

The CDR3 DNA reads as TGTGCCACCAGCAGGTTCGCCGGGACAGGGGGCACAGATACGCAGTATTTT. Its protein is CATSRFAGTGGTDTQYF. V and J are TRBV15 and TRBJ2-3; 10 positions agree with TRBD1. This CDR3 has 17 amino acids. With 3 bases clipped from V and 1 base from J, the junction kept 7 bases outside the gene matches. The V gene's germline CDR1 is LNHNV and CDR2 YYDKDF (reference sequence). Variable domain in full (rest from reference TRBV15 and TRBJ2-3): DAMVIQNPRYQVTQFGKPVTLSCSQTLNHNVMYWYQQKSSQAPKLLFHYYDKDFNNEADTPDNFQSRRPNTSFCFLDIRSPGLGDTAMYLCATSRFAGTGGTDTQYFGPGTRLTVL.

The V call is TRBV6-1, the J call TRBJ2-4; the D gene is possibly TRBD2 (7 bases). V gave up 6 bases and J gave up 0 bases, with 18 bases separating them. The germline V gene has CDR1 MNHNS and CDR2 SASEGT. CDR3 length: 17 residues. CDR3: CASRESGGGLAKNIQYF. CDR3 sequence (DNA): TGTGCCAGCAGGGAATCGGGGGGCGGATTAGCCAAAAACATTCAGTACTTC.

The V and J genes are TRBV27 and TRBJ2-7, with 9 positions matching TRBD1. The CDR3 is 13 residues long. J was trimmed by 9 bases and V by 6 bases; bases with no gene match: 9. Germline CDR1 reads MNHEY; CDR2 reads SMNVEV (reference sequence). The CDR3 sequence: CASSRDRVASQYF. In DNA, the CDR3 is TGTGCCAGCAGCCGGGACAGGGTGGCATCGCAGTACTTC.

The chain joins TRBV7-3 to TRBJ2-1; perhaps TRBD2 as D (6 bases). This CDR3 contains 13 residues. Germline assignment: CDR1 SGHTA and CDR2 FQGTGA. The V end was cut by 8 bases, the J end by 3 bases, with 11 bases between. CDR3 amino acids: CASGAGNYNEQFF. The CDR3 DNA sequence: TGTGCCAGCGGTGCGGGAAACTACAATGAGCAGTTCTTC.